This is a list of T cell receptor beta chains from one sample in a study of T cells in Graves' hyperthyroidism and ophthalmopathy. TCRdb reanalysed the multiplex PCR reads using MiXCR and keeps one entry per CDR3 protein. The sample lists approximately 610,000 distinct CDR3 sequences; approximately 15% were seen once. Sequenced sample: blood. All receptors come from a middle-aged woman with Graves' ophthalmopathy. The CDR3 runs from the conserved cysteine through the conserved F or W. Fields, in order: clone size, V gene, J gene, D gene, CDR3 protein, CDR3 DNA. The D gene is left open where the match is weak. A clone size is listed for some rows: how often the clone was seen (once, few, many), or a class if it is expanded.

>-|TRBV28|TRBJ2-7|TRBD1
CASIKGQGATYEQYF
TGTGCCAGCATCAAGGGACAGGGGGCCACCTACGAGCAGTACTTC
>many|TRBV19|TRBJ1-2|TRBD1
CASSPGQQNYGYTF
TGTGCCAGTAGTCCGGGACAGCAGAACTATGGCTACACCTTC
>-|TRBV7-6|TRBJ2-3|-
CASSSEGVETDTQYF
TGTGCCAGCAGCTCGGAGGGAGTGGAGACAGATACGCAGTATTTT
>many|TRBV15|TRBJ2-2|-
CATSGFESAGELFF
TGTGCCACCAGTGGTTTTGAATCCGCCGGGGAGCTGTTTTTT
>many|TRBV28|TRBJ1-2|-
CASSLRGAGYGYTF
TGTGCCAGCAGTTTACGGGGGGCGGGGTATGGCTACACCTTC
>-|TRBV7-2|TRBJ1-5|-
CASSLVPGSQPQHF
TGTGCCAGCAGCTTAGTTCCGGGGAGTCAGCCCCAGCATTTT
>few|TRBV9|TRBJ1-1|-
CASSQQGGDTEAFF
TGTGCCAGCAGCCAACAGGGTGGGGACACTGAAGCTTTCTTT
>many|TRBV28|TRBJ1-5|-
CASRLGLNQPQHF
TGTGCCAGCAGACTAGGACTGAATCAGCCCCAGCATTTT
>many|TRBV12-3/TRBV12-4|TRBJ2-7|-
CASSWTAGRSEQYF
TGTGCCAGCAGTTGGACAGCCGGTAGGAGCGAGCAGTACTTC
>many|TRBV12-3/TRBV12-4|TRBJ1-1|-
CASSLPGINTEAFF
TGTGCCAGCAGTTTACCAGGGATAAACACTGAAGCTTTCTTT
>many|TRBV12-3/TRBV12-4|TRBJ1-2|-
CASSFSWDRYTF
TGTGCCAGCAGTTTTTCCTGGGATCGCTACACCTTC
>-|TRBV19|TRBJ1-1|-
CASSIGVEGRAEAFF
TGTGCCAGTAGTATTGGGGTCGAGGGCCGGGCTGAAGCTTTCTTT